A single sample is the source of the 2 T cell receptor beta chains below, sequenced in a study of technical replicates of blood from several donors (TCRdb year 2017). Library prep was done by the immunoSEQ multiplex PCR assay. TCRdb carries this immuneACCESS record with in-frame sequences only. Its versions omit some clonotypes, under half of them owing to an unresolved V gene in the studies checked, with the rest unexplained. This sample holds tens of thousands of clones; roughly 89% were observed only once. The ten biggest clones cover roughly 0.4% of the sample. The sequencing sample was made of T cells isolated from PBMCs. These receptors came from a human donor in good health. Some clones in this sample may be carry-over from other donors' samples.

The V gene is TRBV5-1, the J gene TRBJ2-1, with 7 bases lining up with TRBD1. The junction had 26 bases not matched to a gene; V was cut back by 9 bases and J by 5 bases. The CDR3 has 19 residues. The germline V gene encodes CDR1 SGHRS and CDR2 YFSETQ. CDR3 nucleotide sequence: TGCGCCAATCCAAAATCCCCCCAGAACCGGGACAGAAATAACAATGAGCAGTTCTTC. This sequence encodes CANPKSPQNRDRNNNEQFF. Based on the CDR3 plus reference TRBV5-1 and TRBJ2-1, the full variable domain is KAGVTQTPRYLIKTRGQQVTLSCSPISGHRSVSWYQQTPGQGLQFLFEYFSETQRNKGNFPGRFSGRQFSNSRSEMNVSTLELGDSALYLCANPKSPQNRDRNNNEQFFGPGTRLTVL.

This chain uses TRBV4-1 with TRBJ1-4; possible D gene TRBD1, 6 bases. This CDR3 contains 15 residues. Germline CDR1 and CDR2: MGHRA and YSYEKL. V shed 4 bases and J shed 4 bases, with 13 bases lying between them. CDR3 nucleotides: TGCGCCAGCAGCCGTTCAGGGGCTTTTAATGAAAAACTGTTTTTT. This gives the protein CASSRSGAFNEKLFF.